Given below is one T cell receptor (beta chain) in context. This receptor's antigen is unknown. Per-base qualities were not stored, and no clone one base away is much larger. The immunoSEQ Assay, a bias-controlled multiplex PCR, was used to amplify TCRbeta CDR3 regions from genomic DNA. The study's own analysis went as follows. The number of nucleated cells in each sample was estimated from the amplification of reference gene primers within the assay. Sequence reads were collapsed and filtered to measure the absolute abundance of every unique TCRbeta CDR3 rearrangement. For each sample, productive Simpson clonality was calculated by taking the square root of Simpson's diversity index across productive rearrangements. Held by TCRdb, this immuneACCESS table contains in-frame sequences only and omits some clones. Under half of the omission traces to an unresolved V gene where checked; the cause of the rest is unknown. D and trimming were read from the DNA, whereas the V and J calls and clone size are those reported in that table. This sample gives some 210,000 clones in total; roughly four fifths of them show up just once. The top ten constitute 9.2% of the sample.

The CDR3 spans 20 residues, from the cysteine through the phenylalanine. Just the 60-base CDR3 DNA is kept, in frame starting at base 1. Here V drops 4 bases and J drops 0 bases, and the junction holds 17 bases not matched to any gene. In the germline V gene, CDR1 corresponds to MGHRA and CDR2 to YSYEKL. Enrolling through a virtual design, the prospective study's participants ranged in age from about 18 to 100 years and lived across roughly 24 United States geographic areas. Cohort assignment in the prospective study relied on participant-reported clinical history from a screening survey and a study questionnaire. ImmuneRACE Cohort 3 recovered participants were defined by two consecutive negative NP/OP PCR tests, healthcare professional clearance, or symptom resolution. In the prospective study, mobile phlebotomists collected whole blood, serum and a nasopharyngeal or oropharyngeal swab from each participant. Prospective study participants could optionally give additional blood draws and questionnaires over an approximately 2-month period. Prospective study blood samples were shipped either frozen or at room temperature before DNA extraction.

This sample is drawn from a study of blood T cell repertoires in COVID-19 (dated by TCRdb to between 2020 and 2021). With regard to the full study: Samples covering the acute and convalescent phases of COVID-19 were provided by collaborators in the United States, Italy and Spain. The prospective study material was composed of cDNA or gDNA derived from T cells, B-cell-depleted T cells, or PBMCs. Subjects who had been exposed to COVID-19, were actively infected with it, or had recovered from it provided the deeply sampled blood TCRbeta repertoires that made up the dataset. The repertoires were made available in a free public database intended to serve as a resource for research on the immune response to SARS-CoV-2. Samples came from the ongoing ImmuneRACE study (first 160 participants) plus 1,254 subjects from 6 global collaborators. Nearly every sample came with metadata listing a de-identified subject ID, COVID-19 status, age in years and sex. Where available, HLA class I and class II types were obtained from metadata supplied by the sample provider rather than from assay-based typing.

What the work shows at the level of the full study, not this receptor alone: The quantity of clinical and demographic metadata differed by source and by participant and was supplied without curation.

The sample consisted of PBMCs or T cells enriched from blood (not recorded which). This sequence uses TRBV4-1 and TRBJ1-4, with 7 middle bases fitting TRBD1. The TCR comes from a man aged 35-49 years who had recovered from COVID-19. The CDR3: CASSRTQLRQGYATNEKLFF. The nucleotides are TGCGCCAGCAGCCGGACACAGCTAAGACAGGGCTATGCAACTAATGAAAAACTGTTTTTT.